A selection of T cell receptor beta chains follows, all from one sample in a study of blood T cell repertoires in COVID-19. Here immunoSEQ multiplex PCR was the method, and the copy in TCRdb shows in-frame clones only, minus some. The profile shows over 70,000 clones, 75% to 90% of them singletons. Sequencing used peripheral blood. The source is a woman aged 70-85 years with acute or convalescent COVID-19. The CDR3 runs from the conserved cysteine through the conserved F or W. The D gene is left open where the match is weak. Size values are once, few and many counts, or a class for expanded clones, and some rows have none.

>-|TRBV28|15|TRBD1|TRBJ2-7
CASSYGTVSDYEQYF
TGTGCCAGCAGTTATGGGACAGTTTCGGACTACGAGCAGTACTTC
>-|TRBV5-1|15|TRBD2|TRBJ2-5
CASSAGLAGVETQYF
TGCGCCAGCAGCGCGGGACTAGCGGGGGTCGAGACCCAGTACTTC
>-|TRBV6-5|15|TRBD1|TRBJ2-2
CASSKTGGQTGELFF
TGTGCCAGCAGTAAGACAGGGGGCCAGACCGGGGAGCTGTTTTTT
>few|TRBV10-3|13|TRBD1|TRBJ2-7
CAIRGQGAPEQYF
TGTGCCATCAGGGGACAGGGGGCGCCCGAGCAGTACTTC
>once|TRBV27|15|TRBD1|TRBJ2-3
CASSLSDRATDTQYF
TGTGCCAGCAGTTTATCGGACAGGGCCACAGATACGCAGTATTTT
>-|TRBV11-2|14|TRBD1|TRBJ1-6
CASSGRGFRSPLHF
TGCGCCAGCAGCGGCAGGGGGTTTCGGTCACCCCTCCACTTT
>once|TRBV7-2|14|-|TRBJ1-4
CASSFDSANEKLFF
TGTGCCAGCAGTTTCGACAGCGCTAATGAAAAACTGTTTTTT
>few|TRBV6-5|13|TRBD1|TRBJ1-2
CASRSDRNYGYTF
TGTGCCAGCAGATCGGACAGGAACTATGGCTACACCTTC
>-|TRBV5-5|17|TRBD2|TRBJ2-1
CASSLRSGSSSYNEQFF
TGTGCCAGCAGCTTGCGGAGCGGGAGTAGCTCCTACAATGAGCAGTTCTTC
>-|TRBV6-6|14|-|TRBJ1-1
CASSYSVTGARAFF
TGTGCCAGCAGTTACTCGGTGACAGGAGCTAGGGCTTTCTTT
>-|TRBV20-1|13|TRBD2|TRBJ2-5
CSASLAGPETQYF
TGCAGTGCTAGTCTAGCGGGCCCAGAGACCCAGTACTTC
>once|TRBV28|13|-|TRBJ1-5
CASSLLGAQPQHF
TGTGCCAGCAGTTTACTGGGAGCTCAGCCCCAGCATTTT
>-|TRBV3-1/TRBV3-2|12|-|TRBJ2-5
CASSPSQETQYF
TGTGCCAGCAGCCCCTCCCAAGAGACCCAGTACTTC
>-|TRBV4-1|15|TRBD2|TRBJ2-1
CASSPAGTSVREQFF
TGCGCCAGCAGCCCAGCCGGGACTAGCGTTCGTGAGCAGTTCTTC
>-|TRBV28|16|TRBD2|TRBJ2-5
CASSIGSSGPQETQYF
TGTGCCAGCAGTATAGGGTCTAGCGGGCCTCAAGAGACCCAGTACTTC
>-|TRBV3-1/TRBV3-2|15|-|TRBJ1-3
CASSPPEGSGNTIYF
TGTGCCAGCAGCCCTCCAGAGGGCTCTGGAAACACCATATATTTT
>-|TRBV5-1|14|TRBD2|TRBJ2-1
CASSRGTSGNEQFF
TGCGCCAGCAGCAGAGGGACTAGCGGCAATGAGCAGTTCTTC
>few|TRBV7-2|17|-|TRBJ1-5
CASSLIRADLRNQPQHF
TGTGCCAGCAGCTTAATCAGGGCAGACCTTCGCAATCAGCCCCAGCATTTT
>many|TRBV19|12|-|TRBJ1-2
CASTLGPYGYTF
TGTGCCAGTACCCTGGGGCCTTATGGCTACACCTTC
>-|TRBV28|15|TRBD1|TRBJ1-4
CASGNWGQGAEKLFF
TGTGCCAGCGGCAATTGGGGACAGGGGGCGGAAAAACTGTTTTTT
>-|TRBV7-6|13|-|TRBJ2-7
CASSLGEGYEQYF
TGTGCCAGCAGCTTAGGCGAGGGCTACGAGCAGTACTTC
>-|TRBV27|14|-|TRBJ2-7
CASSSSTTGLEQYF
TGTGCCAGCAGTTCCTCGACGACAGGATTAGAGCAGTACTTC
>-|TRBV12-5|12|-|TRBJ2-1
CASGLTTREQFF
TGTGCTAGTGGTTTGACTACTCGTGAGCAGTTCTTC
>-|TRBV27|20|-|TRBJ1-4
CASSLAPPQVPPATNEKLFF
TGTGCCAGCAGCCTGGCCCCCCCACAGGTACCTCCTGCAACTAATGAAAAACTGTTTTTT
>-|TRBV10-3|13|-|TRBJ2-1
CAISLGSNNEQFF
TGTGCCATCAGCCTCGGGAGTAACAATGAGCAGTTCTTC
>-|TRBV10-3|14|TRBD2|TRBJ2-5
CAISLAGGRETQYF
TGTGCCATCTCCCTAGCGGGGGGGCGAGAGACCCAGTACTTC
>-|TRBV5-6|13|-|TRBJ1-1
CASSSTGNTEAFF
TGTGCCAGCAGCTCGACGGGTAACACTGAAGCTTTCTTT
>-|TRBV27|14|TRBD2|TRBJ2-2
CASKRTSVTGELFF
TGTGCCAGCAAGAGGACTAGCGTCACCGGGGAGCTGTTTTTT
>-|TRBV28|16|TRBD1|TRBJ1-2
CASSSPGTAENYGYTF
TGTGCCAGCAGTTCCCCCGGGACAGCTGAGAACTATGGCTACACCTTC
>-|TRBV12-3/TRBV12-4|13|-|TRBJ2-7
CASSLAPGYEQYF
TGTGCCAGCAGTTTAGCCCCGGGATACGAGCAGTACTTC
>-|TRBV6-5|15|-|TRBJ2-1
CASSYTGVSYNEQFF
TGTGCCAGCAGTTACACGGGAGTATCCTACAATGAGCAGTTCTTC
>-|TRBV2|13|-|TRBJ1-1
CASTPGGNTEAFF
TGTGCCAGCACCCCGGGGGGGAACACTGAAGCTTTCTTT
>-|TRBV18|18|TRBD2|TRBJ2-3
CASSHGLAGGLGADTQYF
TGTGCCAGCTCACACGGACTAGCGGGGGGGCTGGGCGCAGATACGCAGTATTTT
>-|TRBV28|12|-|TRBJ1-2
CASSWRFYGYTF
TGTGCCAGCAGTTGGAGATTTTATGGCTACACCTTC
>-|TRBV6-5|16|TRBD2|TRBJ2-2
CASSSTSRANTGELFF
TGTGCCAGCAGTTCGACTAGCCGCGCGAACACCGGGGAGCTGTTTTTT
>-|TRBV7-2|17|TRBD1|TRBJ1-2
CASSLTGDRALYYGYTF
TGTGCCAGCAGCTTAACTGGGGACAGGGCGCTTTACTATGGCTACACCTTC
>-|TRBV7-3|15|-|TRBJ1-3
CASSSPISTGNTIYF
TGTGCCAGCAGCAGCCCGATTAGTACTGGAAACACCATATATTTT
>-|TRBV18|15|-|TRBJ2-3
CASSPRQLLTDTQYF
TGTGCCAGCTCACCACGGCAACTACTCACAGATACGCAGTATTTT
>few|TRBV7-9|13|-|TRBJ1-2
CASSPPGDYGYTF
TGTGCCAGCAGCCCTCCAGGTGACTATGGCTACACCTTC
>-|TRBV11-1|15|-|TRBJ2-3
CASSLEPGSTDTQYF
TGTGCCAGCAGCTTAGAGCCAGGAAGCACAGATACGCAGTATTTT